Reported below is one T cell receptor (beta chain). This clonotype was observed many times. The specificity of this receptor is unknown. No much larger clonotype is one base removed from it; base qualities were not supplied. The data stem from a study of CD8 T cells in ankylosing spondylitis (dated by TCRdb to 2015 to 2018). Describing the broader study: T cell receptor beta repertoires were profiled in healthy donors and ankylosing spondylitis patients so that disease-linked TCR variants could be found. The whole study cohort included 108 healthy donors and some 27 ankylosing spondylitis patients. Peripheral blood was sampled, and synovial fluid was additionally collected from ankylosing spondylitis patients. Beyond this particular receptor, the publication reports: The disease-linked clones showed a CD8+ phenotype and occurred at relatively low frequencies in peripheral blood. A TCR beta motif made up of several highly homologous amino acid variants appeared to be characteristic of blood from ankylosing spondylitis patients. Some TCR beta motif variants had previously been reported in synovial fluid and blood of reactive arthritis patients, which suggested common disease-initiation mechanisms. The disease-linked clones were reported to be significantly enriched in matched synovial fluid samples from ankylosing spondylitis patients.

Reading from cysteine to phenylalanine, the CDR3 counts 12 amino acids. Of the read, only the CDR3 DNA is kept; its 36 bases are in frame from base 1. Between the V and J ends, shortened by 10 bases and 0 bases respectively, the junction contains 7 bases. The germline V gene gives CDR1 as MGHDK and CDR2 as SYGVNS. Sequencing was carried out with an Illumina HiSeq 2500. TCR beta libraries were prepared by quantitative 5'-RACE with molecular barcodes. On the authors' methods: To identify disease-linked TCR variants, a new computational method was used, one built on a probabilistic model of VDJ rearrangement. TCRdb reprocessing: public reads trimmed at Q25 with fastp, clones called with MiXCR, in-frame beta chains kept. Merged by CDR3 protein, the rows form single entries marked with the most common genes and DNA. These V and J calls derive from TCRdb rather than the authors' analysis. The sample yields about 360,000 distinct CDR3 sequences; 20% were counted once. Around 12% of the sample goes to the ten largest clones.

This sequence uses TRBV25-1 and TRBJ2-1; TRBD2 is possibly the D segment (5 matching bases). Material: blood, either unsorted or a sorted T cell fraction (not recorded which). The TCR originated in a male donor with ankylosing spondylitis or in good health (not recorded which). At the DNA level, the sequence is TGTGCCATCAGCGGCTCCTACAATGAGCAGTTCTTC. This codes for CAISGSYNEQFF.